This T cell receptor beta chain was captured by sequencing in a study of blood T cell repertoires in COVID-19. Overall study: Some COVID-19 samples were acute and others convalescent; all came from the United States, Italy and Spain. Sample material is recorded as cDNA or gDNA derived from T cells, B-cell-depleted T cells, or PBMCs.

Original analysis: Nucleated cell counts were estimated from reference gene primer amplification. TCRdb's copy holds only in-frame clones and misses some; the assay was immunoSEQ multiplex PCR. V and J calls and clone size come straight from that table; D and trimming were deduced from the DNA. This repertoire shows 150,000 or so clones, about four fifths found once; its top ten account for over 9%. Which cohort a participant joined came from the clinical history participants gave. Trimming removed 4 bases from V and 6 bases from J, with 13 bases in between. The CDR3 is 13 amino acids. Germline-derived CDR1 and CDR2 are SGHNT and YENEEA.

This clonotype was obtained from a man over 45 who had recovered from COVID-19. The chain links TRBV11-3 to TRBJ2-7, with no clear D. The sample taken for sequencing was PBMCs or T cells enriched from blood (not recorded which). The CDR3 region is CASSSSAQSEQYF. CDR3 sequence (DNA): TGTGCCAGCAGCTCTTCCGCACAGAGCGAGCAGTACTTC.